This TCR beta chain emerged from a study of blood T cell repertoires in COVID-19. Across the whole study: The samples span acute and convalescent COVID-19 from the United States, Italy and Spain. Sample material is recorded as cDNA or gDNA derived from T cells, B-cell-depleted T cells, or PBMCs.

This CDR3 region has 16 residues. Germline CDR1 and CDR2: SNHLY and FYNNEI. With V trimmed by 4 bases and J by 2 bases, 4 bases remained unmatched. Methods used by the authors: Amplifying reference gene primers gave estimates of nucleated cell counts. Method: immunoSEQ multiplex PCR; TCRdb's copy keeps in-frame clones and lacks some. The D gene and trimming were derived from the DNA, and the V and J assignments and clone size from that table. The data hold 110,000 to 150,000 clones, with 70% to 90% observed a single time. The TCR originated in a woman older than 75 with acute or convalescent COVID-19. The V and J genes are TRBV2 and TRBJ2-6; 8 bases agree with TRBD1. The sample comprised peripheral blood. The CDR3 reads CASSVYRGAGANVLTF. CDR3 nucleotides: TGTGCCAGCAGTGTTTACAGGGGGGCTGGGGCCAACGTCCTGACTTTC. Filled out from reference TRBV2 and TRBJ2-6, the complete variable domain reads EPEVTQTPSHQVTQMGQEVILRCVPISNHLYFYWYRQILGQKVEFLVSFYNNEISEKSEIFDDQFSVERPDGSNFTLKIRSTKLEDSAMYFCASSVYRGAGANVLTFGAGSRLTVL.